This entry describes one T cell receptor (beta chain). J was trimmed by 4 bases and V by 3 bases; bases with no gene match: 4. Germline CDR1 and CDR2: SGHRS and YFSETQ. The CDR3 length is 15 residues. MiXCR was run by TCRdb on the RT-PCR reads, yielding one entry per CDR3 protein. Among hundreds of thousands of distinct CDR3 sequences, less than 20% were seen once, and the ten largest hold under 14%. The data derive from a study of response to subunit inactivated influenza vaccine. The material was PBMCs from blood, obtained approximately 13 days after vaccination. V and J are TRBV5-1 and TRBJ1-2; 12 nucleotides line up with TRBD1. The sequence derives from a middle-aged man who received an inactivated influenza vaccine. The CDR3 sequence is CASSWGQGASYGYTF. CDR3 nucleotide sequence: TGCGCCAGCAGCTGGGGACAGGGGGCCAGCTATGGCTACACCTTC.